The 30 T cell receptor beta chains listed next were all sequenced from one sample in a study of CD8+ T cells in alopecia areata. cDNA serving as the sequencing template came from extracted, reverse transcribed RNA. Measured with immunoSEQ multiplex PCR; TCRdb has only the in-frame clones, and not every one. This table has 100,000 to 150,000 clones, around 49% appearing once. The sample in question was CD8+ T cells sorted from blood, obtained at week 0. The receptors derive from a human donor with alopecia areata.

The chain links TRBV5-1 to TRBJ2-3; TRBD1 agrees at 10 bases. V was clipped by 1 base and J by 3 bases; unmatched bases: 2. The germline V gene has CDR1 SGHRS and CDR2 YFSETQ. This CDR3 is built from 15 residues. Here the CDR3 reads CASSLWGQGTDTQYF. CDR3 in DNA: TGCGCCAGCAGCTTGTGGGGACAGGGGACAGATACGCAGTATTTT.

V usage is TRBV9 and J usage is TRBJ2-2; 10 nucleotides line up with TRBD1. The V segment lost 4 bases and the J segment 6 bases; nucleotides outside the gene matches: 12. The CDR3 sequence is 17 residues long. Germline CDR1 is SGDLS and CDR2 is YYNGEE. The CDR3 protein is CASSLPPGTGAPGELFF. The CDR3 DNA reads TGTGCCAGCAGCCTCCCCCCCGGGACAGGGGCGCCCGGGGAGCTGTTTTTT.

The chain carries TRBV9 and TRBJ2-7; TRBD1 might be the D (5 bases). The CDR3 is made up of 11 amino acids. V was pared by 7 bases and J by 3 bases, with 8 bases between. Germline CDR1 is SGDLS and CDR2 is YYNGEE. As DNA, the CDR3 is TGTGCCAGCTCCAGGGACTACGAGCAGTACTTC. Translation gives CASSRDYEQYF.

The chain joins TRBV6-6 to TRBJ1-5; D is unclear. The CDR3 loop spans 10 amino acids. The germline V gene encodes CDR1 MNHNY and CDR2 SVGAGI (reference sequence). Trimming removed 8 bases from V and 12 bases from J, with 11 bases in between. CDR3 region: CASGYPVQHF. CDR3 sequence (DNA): TGTGCCAGCGGCTACCCCGTCCAGCATTTT.

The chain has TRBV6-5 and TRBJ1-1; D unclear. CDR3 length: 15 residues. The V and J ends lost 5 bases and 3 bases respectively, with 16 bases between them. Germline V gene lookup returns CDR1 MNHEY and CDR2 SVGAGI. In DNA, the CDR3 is TGTGCCAGCAGTCGACTCGAATTGGCGGACACTGAAGCTTTCTTT. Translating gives CASSRLELADTEAFF.

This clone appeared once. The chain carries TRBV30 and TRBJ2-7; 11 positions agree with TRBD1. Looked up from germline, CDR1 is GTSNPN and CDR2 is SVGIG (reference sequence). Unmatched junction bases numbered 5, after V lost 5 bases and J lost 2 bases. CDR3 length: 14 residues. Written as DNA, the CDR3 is TGTGCCTGGGTTCCGGGACAGGGGGCCTACGAGCAGTACTTC. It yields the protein CAWVPGQGAYEQYF. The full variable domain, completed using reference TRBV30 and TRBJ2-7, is SQTIHQWPATLVQPVGSPLSLECTVEGTSNPNLYWYRQAAGRGLQLLFYSVGIGQISSEVPQNLSASRPQDRQFILSSKKLLLSDSGFYLCAWVPGQGAYEQYFGPGTRLTVT.

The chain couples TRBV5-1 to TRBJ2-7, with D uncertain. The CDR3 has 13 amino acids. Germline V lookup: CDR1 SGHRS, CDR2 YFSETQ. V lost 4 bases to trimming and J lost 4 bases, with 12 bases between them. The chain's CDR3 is CASSPTEGYEQYF. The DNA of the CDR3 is TGCGCCAGCAGCCCGACTGAAGGGTACGAGCAGTACTTC.

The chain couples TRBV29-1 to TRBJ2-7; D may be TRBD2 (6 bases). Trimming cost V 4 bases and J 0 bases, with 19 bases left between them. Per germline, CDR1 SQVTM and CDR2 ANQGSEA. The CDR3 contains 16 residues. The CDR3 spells CSVVGPLRGTSYEQYF. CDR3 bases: TGCAGCGTTGTGGGGCCCCTTCGGGGGACCTCCTACGAGCAGTACTTC.

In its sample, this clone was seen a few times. The CDR3 DNA is TGCAGCGTTGAAGAGGGGAGAATATCTGAGCAGTTCTTC. This codes for CSVEEGRISEQFF. V is TRBV29-1 and J is TRBJ2-1; the D gene is possibly TRBD2 (5 bases). Germline assignment: CDR1 SQVTM and CDR2 ANQGSEA. The V end lost 0 bases, the J end lost 9 bases, and 12 bases lay between the germline ends. The CDR3 extends over 13 amino acids.

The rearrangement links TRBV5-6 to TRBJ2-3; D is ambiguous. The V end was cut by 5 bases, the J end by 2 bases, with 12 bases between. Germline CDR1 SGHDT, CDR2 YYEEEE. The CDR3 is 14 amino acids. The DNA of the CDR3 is TGTGCCAGCAGGACACCTTACTTCACAGATACGCAGTATTTT. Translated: CASRTPYFTDTQYF.

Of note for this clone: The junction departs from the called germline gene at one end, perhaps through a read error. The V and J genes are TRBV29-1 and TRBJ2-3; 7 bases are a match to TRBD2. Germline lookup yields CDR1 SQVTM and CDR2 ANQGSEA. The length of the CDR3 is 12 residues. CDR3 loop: CSVLTSTDTQYF. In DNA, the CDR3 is TGCAGCGTTCTGACTAGCACCGATACGCAGTATTTT.

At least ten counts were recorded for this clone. The CDR3 loop reads CASSEDPSGANVLTF. For the CDR3, the DNA is TGTGCCAGCAGTGAAGATCCCTCTGGGGCCAACGTCCTGACTTTC. The rearrangement uses TRBV6-1 and TRBJ2-6; D is unresolved. The CDR3 is made up of 15 amino acids. Trimming shortened V by 1 base and J by 0 bases, and 4 bases separated the two germline ends. CDR1 and CDR2 (germline): MNHNS, SASEGT.

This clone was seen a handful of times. CDR3 nucleotide sequence: TGTGCCAGCAGCCAAGACTGGAGTGCAACTAATGAAAAACTGTTTTTT. This sequence encodes CASSQDWSATNEKLFF. The genes are TRBV7-9 and TRBJ1-4; the D is unclear. The length of the CDR3 is 16 residues. Per germline, CDR1 SEHNR and CDR2 FQNEAQ (reference sequence). The germline V and J ends were trimmed by 5 bases and 0 bases, with 13 bases remaining between them. The whole variable domain, filled in from reference TRBV7-9 and TRBJ1-4, reads DTGVSQNPRHKITKRGQNVTFRCDPISEHNRLYWYRQTLGQGPEFLTYFQNEAQLEKSRLLSDRFSAERPKGSFSTLEIQRTEQGDSAMYLCASSQDWSATNEKLFFGSGTQLSVL.

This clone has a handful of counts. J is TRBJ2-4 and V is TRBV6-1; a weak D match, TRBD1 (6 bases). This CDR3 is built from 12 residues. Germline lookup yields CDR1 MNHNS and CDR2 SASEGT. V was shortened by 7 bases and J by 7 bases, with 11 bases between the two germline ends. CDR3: CASNRELNIQYF. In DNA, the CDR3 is TGTGCCAGCAACAGGGAGTTGAACATTCAGTACTTC.

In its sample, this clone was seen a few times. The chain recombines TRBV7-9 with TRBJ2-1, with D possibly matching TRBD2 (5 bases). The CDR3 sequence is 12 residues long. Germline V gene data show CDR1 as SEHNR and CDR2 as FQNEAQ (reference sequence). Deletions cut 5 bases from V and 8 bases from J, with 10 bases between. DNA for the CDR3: TGTGCCAGCAGCGCTGCGAGGGATGAGCAGTTCTTC. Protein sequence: CASSAARDEQFF.

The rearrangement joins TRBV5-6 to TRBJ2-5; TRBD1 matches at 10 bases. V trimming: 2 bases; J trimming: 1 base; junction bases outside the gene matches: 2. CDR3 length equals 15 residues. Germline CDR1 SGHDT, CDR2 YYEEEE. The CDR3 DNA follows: TGTGCCAGCAGCTTCCGGGACAGGGGCCAAGAGACCCAGTACTTC. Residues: CASSFRDRGQETQYF.

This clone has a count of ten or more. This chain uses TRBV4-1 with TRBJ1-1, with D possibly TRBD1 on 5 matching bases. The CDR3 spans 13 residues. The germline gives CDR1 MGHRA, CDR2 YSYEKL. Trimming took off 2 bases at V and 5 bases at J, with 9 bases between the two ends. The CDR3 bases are TGCGCCAGCAGCCAACAAACAGGTACTGAAGCTTTCTTT. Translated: CASSQQTGTEAFF.

CDR3 protein: CASSPRDSEVNEQFF. CDR3 in DNA: TGTGCCAGCAGTCCCCGGGACTCTGAGGTCAATGAGCAGTTCTTC. V and J are TRBV6-4 and TRBJ2-1; D is possibly TRBD2 (6 bases). The CDR3 extends over 15 amino acids. Germline CDR1 reads MRHNA; CDR2 reads SNTAGT. The germline V and J ends were trimmed by 5 bases and 6 bases, with 17 bases remaining between them.

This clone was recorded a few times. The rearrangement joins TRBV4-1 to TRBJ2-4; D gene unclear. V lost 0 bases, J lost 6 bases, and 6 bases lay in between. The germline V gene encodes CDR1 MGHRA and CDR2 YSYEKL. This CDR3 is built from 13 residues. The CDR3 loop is CASSQDWGNIQYF. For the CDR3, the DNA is TGCGCCAGCAGCCAAGATTGGGGAAACATTCAGTACTTC.

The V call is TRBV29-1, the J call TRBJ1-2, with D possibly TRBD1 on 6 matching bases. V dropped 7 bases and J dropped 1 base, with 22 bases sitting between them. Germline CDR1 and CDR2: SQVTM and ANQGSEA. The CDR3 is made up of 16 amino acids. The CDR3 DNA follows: TGCAGCGCCGGGGAGGCAGGGGCACCGGGTAACTATGGCTACACCTTC. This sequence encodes CSAGEAGAPGNYGYTF.

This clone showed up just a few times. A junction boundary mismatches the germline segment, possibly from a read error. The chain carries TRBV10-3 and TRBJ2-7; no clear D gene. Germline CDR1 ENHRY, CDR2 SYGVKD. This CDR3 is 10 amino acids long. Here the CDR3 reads CALSQPEQYF. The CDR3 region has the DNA TGTGCCCTCAGTCAGCCAGAGCAGTACTTC.

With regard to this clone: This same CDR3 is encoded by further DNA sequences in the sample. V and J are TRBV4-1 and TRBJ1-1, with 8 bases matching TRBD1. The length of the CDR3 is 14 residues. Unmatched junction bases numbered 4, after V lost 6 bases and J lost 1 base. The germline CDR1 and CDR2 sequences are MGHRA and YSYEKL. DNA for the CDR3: TGCGCCAGCAGTCTCGACAGGGGGAACACTGAAGCTTTCTTT. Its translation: CASSLDRGNTEAFF.

This CDR3 reads CASSYSPDTGYEQYF. DNA of the CDR3: TGTGCCAGCAGTTACTCACCTGACACCGGGTACGAGCAGTACTTC. The rearrangement joins TRBV6-5 to TRBJ2-7; D is unresolved. V was cut by 0 bases and J by 4 bases, with 13 bases left in between. Germline assignment: CDR1 MNHEY and CDR2 SVGAGI. The length of the CDR3 is 15 residues.

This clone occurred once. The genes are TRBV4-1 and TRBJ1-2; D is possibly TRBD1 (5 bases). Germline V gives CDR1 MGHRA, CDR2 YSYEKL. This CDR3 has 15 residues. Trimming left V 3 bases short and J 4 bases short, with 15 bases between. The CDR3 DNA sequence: TGCGCCAGCAGCCAGAGTGGGGAGGGGAGCTATGGCTACACCTTC. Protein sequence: CASSQSGEGSYGYTF.

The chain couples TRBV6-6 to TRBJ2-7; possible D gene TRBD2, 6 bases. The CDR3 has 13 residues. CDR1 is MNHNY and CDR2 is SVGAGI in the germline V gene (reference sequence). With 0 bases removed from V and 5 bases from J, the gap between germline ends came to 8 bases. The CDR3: CASSYSAGHEQYF. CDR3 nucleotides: TGTGCCAGCAGTTACTCGGCGGGACACGAGCAGTACTTC.

The CDR3 DNA follows: TGTGCCAGCAGCTTCCGTCCTAGTAGGGAGAACACTGAAGCTTTCTTT. It translates to CASSFRPSRENTEAFF. V and J are TRBV5-6 and TRBJ1-1; D is unresolved. CDR3 length: 16 residues. Germline assignment: CDR1 SGHDT and CDR2 YYEEEE. Trimming took off 2 bases at V and 1 base at J, with 15 bases between the two ends.

The CDR3 loop is CSVEDPERGANTGELFF. CDR3 DNA: TGCAGCGTTGAAGATCCCGAGCGGGGGGCGAACACCGGGGAGCTGTTTTTT. J is TRBJ2-2 and V is TRBV29-1; TRBD2 matches at 9 bases. V dropped 0 bases and J dropped 0; count of bases not matched to a gene: 5. The CDR3 runs 17 residues. Germline CDR1 and CDR2: SQVTM and ANQGSEA.

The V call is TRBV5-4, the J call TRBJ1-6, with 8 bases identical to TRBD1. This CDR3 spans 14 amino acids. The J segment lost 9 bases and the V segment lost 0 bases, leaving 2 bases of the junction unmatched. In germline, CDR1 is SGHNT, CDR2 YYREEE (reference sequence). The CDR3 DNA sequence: TGTGCCAGCAGCTTGGGACAGGGGAGTTCACCCCTCCACTTT. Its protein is CASSLGQGSSPLHF.

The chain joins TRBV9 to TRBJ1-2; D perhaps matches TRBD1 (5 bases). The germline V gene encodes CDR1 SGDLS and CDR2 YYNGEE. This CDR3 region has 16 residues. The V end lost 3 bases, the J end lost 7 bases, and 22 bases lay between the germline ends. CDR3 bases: TGTGCCAGCAGCGGACATGCGAGAAGGGGAGTGGCTGGCTACACCTTC. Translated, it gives CASSGHARRGVAGYTF.

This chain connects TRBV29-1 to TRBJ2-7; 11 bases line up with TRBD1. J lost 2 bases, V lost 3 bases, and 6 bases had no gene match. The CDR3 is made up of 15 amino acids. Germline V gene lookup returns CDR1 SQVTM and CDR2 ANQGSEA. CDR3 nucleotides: TGCAGCGTTGATCGGCGGACAGGGGGCGCCTACGAGCAGTACTTC. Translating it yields CSVDRRTGGAYEQYF.